The clone carrying this T cell receptor (beta chain) was seen a single time. Germline V CDR1 and CDR2: GTSNPN, SVGIG (reference sequence). The CDR3 extends over 11 amino acids. V shed 8 bases, J shed 7 bases, and the junction held 4 bases outside the gene matches. This entry comes from a study of chemoradiotherapy in HPV16-positive cancers. Using immunoSEQ multiplex PCR, the repertoire was profiled, and TCRdb retains in-frame clones only, with some absent. The table records several thousand clones, approximately 93% of them present only once. The clonotype comes from a human donor with HPV-associated anogenital cancer. The chain carries TRBV30 and TRBJ2-1, with 8 bases lining up with TRBD2. This sample was taken from a patient who underwent chemoradiotherapy. CDR3 protein: CAGGGGNEQFF. The CDR3 DNA reads as TGTGCCGGGGGCGGGGGGAATGAGCAGTTCTTC.